This entry lists 17 T cell receptor beta chains sequenced from one sample in a study of shared clonotypes between healthy human individuals (dated by TCRdb to the early 2020s). Libraries came from the immunoSEQ multiplex PCR assay. Here the immuneACCESS table is served through TCRdb, limited to in-frame sequences with V and J called. Missing clones are a known gap in these copies; in checked studies unresolved V genes cover under half, and the rest lacks a known reason. For this sample there are 760,000 or so clones; roughly 96% appear just once. The ten largest clones take up approximately 0.2% of the sample. For the CD8 naive samples, CD45RO-negative cells were positively selected for CCR7, yielding a CD45RA+CCR7+ population from which TemRA cells were excluded. Sequencing input: naive CD8+ T cells sorted from blood. The sample's cell subset or site label, in plain terms: CD45RA+CCR7+. The source is a man younger than 45 in good health.

This clone was recorded once. The chain has TRBV5-6 and TRBJ2-4, with 9 bases matching TRBD1. J lost 7 bases, V lost 2 bases, and 4 bases had no gene match. The germline V gene has CDR1 SGHDT and CDR2 YYEEEE. The CDR3 sequence is 14 residues long. CDR3 residues: CASSFVTGGNIQYF. The CDR3 DNA follows: TGTGCCAGCAGCTTTGTGACAGGGGGTAACATTCAGTACTTC.

The chain joins TRBV10-3 to TRBJ2-3, with D tentatively TRBD2 (6 bases). Germline V CDR1 and CDR2: ENHRY, SYGVKD. The CDR3 covers 16 residues. V was pared by 5 bases and J by 2 bases, with 17 bases between. The CDR3 protein is CAISSTGVGITDTQYF. CDR3 nucleotides: TGTGCCATCAGTTCAACGGGAGTCGGGATCACAGATACGCAGTATTTT.

The chain carries TRBV19 and TRBJ1-2; D may be TRBD1 (6 bases). Deletions cut 5 bases from V and 6 bases from J, with 19 bases between. This CDR3 is built from 15 residues. Germline CDR1 is LNHDA and CDR2 is SQIVND (reference sequence). CDR3 sequence: CASSGYRELSDGYTF. The CDR3 DNA follows: TGTGCCAGTAGTGGTTACAGGGAGTTGAGCGATGGCTACACCTTC.

This chain connects TRBV10-1 to TRBJ2-5; D gene ambiguous. The V gene's germline CDR1 is WNHNN and CDR2 SYGVQD (reference sequence). The CDR3 totals 13 residues. The V and J ends lost 1 base and 4 bases respectively, with 7 bases between them. CDR3 in DNA: TGCGCCAGCAGTGAGTGGAAGGGAGAGACCCAGTACTTC. Amino acid sequence: CASSEWKGETQYF.

The chain couples TRBV7-2 to TRBJ2-5; D is ambiguous. Germline assignment: CDR1 SGHTA and CDR2 FQGNSA. This CDR3 spans 14 amino acids. Trimming took off 7 bases at V and 5 bases at J, with 17 bases between the two ends. DNA of the CDR3: TGTGCCAGCACCTCAATAGAGGAGATTGAGACCCAGTACTTC. This gives the protein CASTSIEEIETQYF.

This clone was seen a few times. The chain uses TRBV27 and TRBJ2-7; the D gene is possibly TRBD1 (6 bases). V was pared by 7 bases and J by 3 bases, with 19 bases between. The CDR3 totals 15 residues. CDR1 is MNHEY and CDR2 is SMNVEV in the germline V gene (reference sequence). CDR3 DNA: TGTGCCAGCACTCCCGTCGGAACAGGGATCTACGAGCAGTACTTC. This translates into CASTPVGTGIYEQYF.

The chain joins TRBV29-1 to TRBJ2-7; TRBD1 aligns across 11 bases. The CDR3 has 13 amino acids. CDR1 and CDR2 (germline): SQVTM, ANQGSEA. Trimming cost V 3 bases and J 6 bases; bases outside gene matches: 4. The chain's CDR3 is CSVEDRGRSEQYF. CDR3 sequence (DNA): TGCAGCGTTGAGGACAGGGGGCGATCCGAGCAGTACTTC.

The CDR3 DNA reads as TGTGCCAGCAGTTACTGGACAGATAACACTGAAGCTTTCTTT. Its translation: CASSYWTDNTEAFF. The chain recombines TRBV6-5 with TRBJ1-1; D is perhaps TRBD1 (6 bases). The CDR3 spans 14 residues. Germline CDR1 is MNHEY and CDR2 is SVGAGI. Deletions cut 1 base from V and 2 bases from J, with 8 bases between.

This clone was seen a single time. The chain links TRBV7-9 to TRBJ2-1; 9 nucleotides align to TRBD1. With 2 bases clipped from V and 2 bases from J, the junction kept 4 bases outside the gene matches. The CDR3 spans 16 residues. CDR1 SEHNR and CDR2 FQNEAQ come from the germline V gene (reference sequence). CDR3 sequence: CASSLRGDRAYNEQFF. The CDR3 DNA is TGTGCCAGCAGCTTACGTGGGGACAGGGCCTACAATGAGCAGTTCTTC.

This sequence joins TRBV6-5 and TRBJ2-2; D unresolved. The V gene's germline CDR1 is MNHEY and CDR2 SVGAGI. Trimming stripped 4 bases from V and 8 bases from J, with 8 bases between. The CDR3 has 12 residues. CDR3 sequence: CASSSARGELFF. The DNA for the CDR3 is TGTGCCAGCAGTTCTGCAAGAGGGGAGCTGTTTTTT.

The chain recombines TRBV11-2 with TRBJ2-7, with TRBD1 matching 8 bases. CDR1 SGHAT and CDR2 FQNNGV come from the germline V gene. This CDR3 has 14 residues. After removal of 3 bases from V and 3 bases from J, the junction contained 4 bases not matched to a gene. CDR3 in amino acids: CASSFTGGNYEQYF. The CDR3 coding sequence is TGTGCCAGCAGCTTCACAGGGGGGAACTACGAGCAGTACTTC.

The rearrangement joins TRBV6-6 to TRBJ1-2; D remains ambiguous. This CDR3 is 16 amino acids long. CDR1 MNHNY and CDR2 SVGAGI come from the germline V gene (reference sequence). Trimming left V 0 bases short and J 3 bases short, with 14 bases between. The CDR3 loop is CASSYSTQDPHYGYTF. The CDR3 DNA reads as TGTGCCAGCAGTTACTCGACTCAGGACCCTCACTATGGCTACACCTTC.

The chain uses TRBV7-9 and TRBJ2-4; 10 bases align to TRBD1. The CDR3 has 15 amino acids. V lost 5 bases, J lost 5 bases, and 6 bases stayed unmatched. CDR1 and CDR2 (germline): SEHNR, FQNEAQ (reference sequence). The CDR3 DNA reads as TGTGCCAGCAGCGAGACAGGGGGCTTCGAAAACATTCAGTACTTC. It yields the protein CASSETGGFENIQYF. Full variable domain (missing parts from reference TRBV7-9 and TRBJ2-4): DTGVSQNPRHKITKRGQNVTFRCDPISEHNRLYWYRQTLGQGPEFLTYFQNEAQLEKSRLLSDRFSAERPKGSFSTLEIQRTEQGDSAMYLCASSETGGFENIQYFGAGTRLSVL.

This chain uses TRBV7-6 with TRBJ2-1, with 9 nucleotides matching TRBD2. The CDR3 has 17 amino acids. Trimming cost V 1 base and J 8 bases; bases outside gene matches: 12. The V gene's germline CDR1 is SGHVS and CDR2 FNYEAQ. CDR3 DNA sequence: TGTGCCAGCAGCTTAGAGCTAAATAGCGGGAGCAATCATGAGCAGTTCTTC. It translates to CASSLELNSGSNHEQFF.

V is TRBV6-1 and J is TRBJ1-5, with no clear D. CDR3 length: 11 amino acids. Trimming removed 7 bases at V and 4 bases at J, with 5 bases between. The germline V gene has CDR1 MNHNS and CDR2 SASEGT. The CDR3 protein is CASKRNQPQHF. The CDR3 DNA follows: TGTGCCAGCAAGAGAAATCAGCCCCAGCATTTT.

V is TRBV11-2 and J is TRBJ1-3, with 10 bases lining up with TRBD1. This CDR3 spans 16 amino acids. Losses at the gene ends were 4 bases for V and 8 bases for J; bases not matched to a gene: 11. Per the germline V gene, CDR1 is SGHAT and CDR2 is FQNNGV. The CDR3 sequence: CASSSHTGTGDYTIYF. The CDR3 nucleotides read TGTGCCAGCAGCTCGCATACCGGGACAGGGGATTACACCATATATTTT.

The V call is TRBV29-1, the J call TRBJ2-3; maybe TRBD2 (6 bases). Per the germline V gene, CDR1 is SQVTM and CDR2 is ANQGSEA. Trimming stripped 6 bases from V and 11 bases from J, with 21 bases between. The CDR3 covers 13 residues. The DNA of the CDR3 is TGCAGCGTAATCCTATATTCTAGCGATGAGCAGTATTTT. Its translation is CSVILYSSDEQYF.